The 23 T cell receptor beta chains in this list originate from one sample, sequenced in a study of T-cell memory formation after mild COVID-19. MiXCR, run by TCRdb on the 5' RACE reads, gives a single entry per CDR3 protein. The sample includes nearly 250,000 distinct CDR3 sequences, 15% to 17% of them seen just once. The sequencing sample was made of PBMCs or a T cell subset sorted from them (not recorded which). These receptors all come from an adult woman who had mild COVID-19 (a few samples of this study predate the infection). Cell type and time point are not known.

The V call is TRBV7-2, the J call TRBJ2-5, with D perhaps TRBD1 (7 bases). Trimming took off 4 bases at V and 2 bases at J, with 14 bases between the two ends. The CDR3 covers 15 residues. Germline assignment: CDR1 SGHTA and CDR2 FQGNSA. CDR3 in DNA: TGTGCCAGCAGCTATAGGCGGGACAGTCAAGAGACCCAGTACTTC. This translates into CASSYRRDSQETQYF. The full variable domain, its missing parts supplied by reference TRBV7-2 and TRBJ2-5, is GAGVSQSPSNKVTEKGKDVELRCDPISGHTALYWYRQSLGQGLEFLIYFQGNSAPDKSGLPSDRFSAERTGGSVSTLTIQRTQQEDSAVYLCASSYRRDSQETQYFGPGTRLLVL.

This clonotype showed up just a few times. V and J are TRBV27 and TRBJ1-2, with 9 bases identical to TRBD1. J gave up 7 bases and V 1 base, and 13 bases lay outside the gene matches. Germline CDR1 MNHEY, CDR2 SMNVEV (reference sequence). The CDR3 is 17 residues long. The CDR3 sequence: CASSLFGSGQGLAGYTF. As DNA, the CDR3 is TGTGCCAGCAGTTTATTCGGTTCGGGACAGGGTCTTGCTGGCTACACCTTC.

The genes are TRBV7-6 and TRBJ2-2; D is uncertain. Per germline, CDR1 SGHVS and CDR2 FNYEAQ. Trimming pared 4 bases from V and 9 bases from J, leaving 6 bases between. CDR3 size: 11 residues. DNA of the CDR3: TGTGCCAGCAGCTCCCAACGGGAGCTGTTTTTT. Encoded protein: CASSSQRELFF.

This clonotype appeared a few times. This chain uses TRBV5-1 with TRBJ1-1; D gene ambiguous. V lost 1 base and J 8 bases, leaving 9 bases between the germline ends. The CDR3 totals 12 residues. From germline, CDR1 is SGHRS and CDR2 YFSETQ. The DNA of the CDR3 is TGCGCCAGCAGCTTGTTAGGCGGAGAAGCTTTCTTT. This translates into CASSLLGGEAFF.

The chain couples TRBV5-1 to TRBJ2-7; no reliable D call. Per germline, CDR1 SGHRS and CDR2 YFSETQ. V was clipped by 1 base and J by 0 bases, with 5 bases between them. This CDR3 spans 13 amino acids. The CDR3 DNA reads TGCGCCAGCAGCTTGCCCACCTCCTACGAGCAGTACTTC. It yields the protein CASSLPTSYEQYF.

The chain joins TRBV7-9 to TRBJ2-1, with 9 bases that match TRBD1. CDR1 SEHNR and CDR2 FQNEAQ come from the germline V gene (reference sequence). With 4 bases clipped from V and 4 bases from J, the junction kept 2 bases outside the gene matches. The CDR3 spans 14 residues. The CDR3 is CASSSDRGYNEQFF. The CDR3 DNA is TGTGCCAGCAGCTCGGACAGGGGATACAATGAGCAGTTCTTC.

In this sample, this clonotype turned up a few times. V and J are TRBV5-5 and TRBJ2-1; D remains ambiguous. This CDR3 comprises 15 residues. The V end was cut by 2 bases, the J end by 0 bases, with 9 bases between. Germline V gene sequence: CDR1 SGHKS, CDR2 YYEKEE (reference sequence). CDR3: CASSFPPSSYNEQFF. In DNA, the CDR3 is TGTGCCAGCAGCTTCCCCCCTAGCTCCTACAATGAGCAGTTCTTC.

This clonotype was seen only a few times. The J gene is TRBJ2-1, the V gene TRBV12-3 or TRBV12-4, with 8 bases identical to TRBD1. J gave up 2 bases and V 6 bases, and 9 bases lay outside the gene matches. The CDR3 extends over 16 amino acids. CDR3 amino acids: CASRGRRTGPYNEQFF. The CDR3 coding sequence is TGTGCCAGCAGAGGCCGCCGGACAGGGCCCTACAATGAGCAGTTCTTC.

There are many counts of this clonotype. CDR3 sequence reads: CATSEVQGAYGYTF. In nucleotides, the CDR3 is TGTGCCACCAGTGAGGTCCAGGGGGCATATGGCTACACCTTC. The gene calls are TRBV24-1 and TRBJ1-2, with 8 bases lining up with TRBD1. This CDR3 spans 14 amino acids. Looked up from germline, CDR1 is KGHDR and CDR2 is SFDVKD. Trimming took 4 bases from V and 5 from J; bases not matched to a gene: 5.

The table lists this clonotype with many counts. CDR3 sequence reads: CASTLGVAGVGEQYF. In nucleotides, the CDR3 is TGTGCCAGCACCCTGGGAGTCGCGGGAGTCGGCGAGCAGTACTTC. This chain joins TRBV12-3 or TRBV12-4 and TRBJ2-7; TRBD2 matches at 7 bases. V shed 7 bases and J 6 bases; nucleotides not matched to a gene: 15. CDR3 length: 15 amino acids.

In its sample, this clonotype was seen many times. One end of the junction varies from germline; a read error may be responsible. V and J are TRBV7-9 and TRBJ2-1, with 11 nucleotides matching TRBD2. The length of the CDR3 is 14 residues. From germline, CDR1 is SEHNR and CDR2 FQNEAQ (reference sequence). The CDR3 DNA follows: TGTGCCAGCAGCTCACAGCTAGCGGGAGGAATCGGGCTCTTC. It encodes CASSSQLAGGIGLF.

The V gene is TRBV11-2, the J gene TRBJ2-3; weak D call: TRBD1 (7 bases). The germline V gene encodes CDR1 SGHAT and CDR2 FQNNGV. V gave up 5 bases and J gave up 2 bases, with 17 bases separating them. The CDR3 is made up of 16 amino acids. CDR3 residues: CASSPNRGGNTDTQYF. CDR3 bases: TGTGCCAGCAGCCCCAACAGGGGAGGTAACACAGATACGCAGTATTTT.

This clonotype has a count of ten or more. The chain couples TRBV7-2 to TRBJ1-2, with TRBD1 identical over 8 bases. The CDR3 runs 16 residues. The germline gives CDR1 SGHTA, CDR2 FQGNSA. J lost 8 bases, V lost 5 bases, and 16 bases had no gene match. The CDR3 DNA sequence: TGTGCCAGCAGCCCCGGAGGACAGGGTCGGGTTGGAGGCTACACCTTC. Protein sequence: CASSPGGQGRVGGYTF.

This clonotype was found a few times. The chain carries TRBV4-2 and TRBJ2-7, with 15 positions matching TRBD2. Germline-derived CDR1 and CDR2 are LGHNA and YNFKEQ. With 3 bases clipped from V and 3 bases from J, the junction kept 3 bases outside the gene matches. There are 16 residues in the CDR3. This CDR3 reads CASSQLGLAGGYEQYF. The CDR3 coding sequence is TGTGCCAGCAGCCAGCTGGGACTAGCGGGAGGCTACGAGCAGTACTTC.

This clonotype was seen only a few times. The chain joins TRBV30 to TRBJ2-3; 10 nucleotides agree with TRBD1. There are 15 residues in the CDR3. Germline loops: CDR1 GTSNPN, CDR2 SVGIG (reference sequence). V lost 3 bases to trimming and J lost 4 bases; unmatched junction nucleotides: 7. The CDR3 reads CAWSAGTGVSDTQYF. The CDR3 DNA follows: TGTGCCTGGAGCGCCGGGACAGGGGTCTCAGATACGCAGTATTTT. The whole variable domain, filled in from reference TRBV30 and TRBJ2-3, reads SQTIHQWPATLVQPVGSPLSLECTVEGTSNPNLYWYRQAAGRGLQLLFYSVGIGQISSEVPQNLSASRPQDRQFILSSKKLLLSDSGFYLCAWSAGTGVSDTQYFGPGTRLTVL.

J is TRBJ2-3 and V is TRBV24-1; tentatively, D is TRBD2 (5 bases). This CDR3 comprises 15 residues. The germline V and J ends were trimmed by 8 bases and 4 bases, with 18 bases remaining between them. CDR1 KGHDR and CDR2 SFDVKD come from the germline V gene. CDR3 region: CATIGWSWRSDTQYF. The CDR3 DNA follows: TGTGCCACCATCGGATGGTCTTGGAGGTCAGATACGCAGTATTTT.

The chain couples TRBV4-1 to TRBJ2-3; 14 nucleotides match TRBD2. V lost 3 bases, J lost 1 base, and 6 bases stayed unmatched. The germline CDR1 and CDR2 sequences are MGHRA and YSYEKL. The CDR3 contains 18 residues. CDR3 residues: CASSQLPGLAGGTDTQYF. Here the CDR3 DNA reads TGCGCCAGCAGCCAGCTACCGGGACTAGCGGGAGGCACAGATACGCAGTATTTT.

This clonotype showed up many times. V is TRBV12-3 or TRBV12-4 and J is TRBJ2-2; D remains ambiguous. The CDR3 sequence is 12 residues long. V lost 1 base and J lost 8, with 5 bases in between. The CDR3: CASSLGLGELFF. CDR3 bases: TGTGCCAGCAGTTTAGGCCTTGGGGAGCTGTTTTTT.

This clonotype was observed a handful of times. The rearrangement joins TRBV19 to TRBJ1-1; a possible D gene is TRBD1 (5 bases). Trimming removed 5 bases at V and 4 bases at J, with 11 bases between. This CDR3 has 13 amino acids. Germline V gene data show CDR1 as LNHDA and CDR2 as SQIVND (reference sequence). The CDR3 nucleotides are TGTGCCAGTAGTCCCCAGGGACGCACTGAAGCTTTCTTT. As protein: CASSPQGRTEAFF.

The chain employs TRBV12-3 or TRBV12-4 and TRBJ2-2; no firm D call. V lost 4 bases, J lost 1 base, and 10 bases lay in between. CDR3 length: 15 amino acids. The chain's CDR3 is CASSSLNRNTGELFF. The CDR3 bases are TGTGCCAGCAGTTCGTTGAATCGGAACACCGGGGAGCTGTTTTTT.

This rearrangement joins TRBV11-2 to TRBJ2-3, with D unresolved. Germline V lookup: CDR1 SGHAT, CDR2 FQNNGV. The CDR3 is made up of 15 amino acids. Trimming pared 5 bases from V and 2 bases from J, leaving 14 bases between. The CDR3 region has the DNA TGTGCCAGCAGCCCGCTAACAAGTCCCACAGATACGCAGTATTTT. It yields the protein CASSPLTSPTDTQYF. The entire variable domain, with the rest obtained from reference TRBV11-2 and TRBJ2-3, is as follows: EAGVAQSPRYKIIEKRQSVAFWCNPISGHATLYWYQQILGQGPKLLIQFQNNGVVDDSQLPKDRFSAERLKGVDSTLKIQPAKLEDSAVYLCASSPLTSPTDTQYFGPGTRLTVL.

This clonotype was picked up many times. V is TRBV20-1 and J is TRBJ2-1, with TRBD1 matching 8 bases. Germline values: CDR1 DFQATT, CDR2 SNEGSKA (reference sequence). V lost 3 bases to trimming and J lost 1 base; unmatched junction nucleotides: 2. The CDR3 length is 14 residues. CDR3 bases: TGCAGTGCTAGTCGGACAGGGTCCTACAATGAGCAGTTCTTC. Amino acids: CSASRTGSYNEQFF.

This clonotype was detected a few times. This chain links TRBV4-1 with TRBJ2-7; 11 nucleotides agree with TRBD1. Germline lookup yields CDR1 MGHRA and CDR2 YSYEKL. This CDR3 contains 15 residues. J lost 3 bases, V lost 2 bases, and 3 bases had no gene match. Here the CDR3 DNA reads TGCGCCAGCAGCCAACCCGGGACAGGGGGCTACGAGCAGTACTTC. This sequence encodes CASSQPGTGGYEQYF.